Reported below is one T cell receptor beta chain. V lost 5 bases to trimming and J lost 0 bases, with 5 bases between them. The CDR3 runs 12 residues. Germline V lookup: CDR1 MNHEY, CDR2 SMNVEV (reference sequence). The source of the sample is a study of control samples from healthy donors and cancer patients. TCRdb's table, derived via immunoSEQ multiplex PCR, lists solely in-frame clones and lacks some. The table shows about 160,000 clones, with approximately 94% occurring only once. V is TRBV27 and J is TRBJ2-7, with D hard to call. The clonotype comes from a woman between 40 and 50 years old in good health. Sequencing was carried out using blood. The CDR3 DNA follows: TGTGCCAGCAGTCCCCCCTCCTACGAGCAGTACTTC. It codes for CASSPPSYEQYF.